This TCR beta chain was documented in a study of PD-L1 blockade in urothelial cancer. Overall study: Reported median T cell count for blood samples was around 150,000.

CDR1 is SGHTA, CDR2 FQGNSA, per germline. Deletions cut 1 base from V and 6 bases from J, with 13 bases between. This CDR3 is 15 amino acids long. This clone showed up just once. Only in-frame clones appear in the TCRdb table, and some are missing; sequencing was by immunoSEQ multiplex PCR. The data show fewer than 55,000 clones, about four fifths seen once. This clonotype was obtained from a man aged 65-85 years with urothelial cancer. The source was PBMCs, collected around atezolizumab (anti-PD-L1) treatment. The chain has TRBV7-2 and TRBJ2-1, with TRBD1 as a possible D gene (5 bases). The CDR3 loop reads CASSLVRQGINEQFF. The CDR3 bases are TGTGCCAGCAGCTTAGTACGGCAGGGAATCAATGAGCAGTTCTTC.